Following are 29 T cell receptor beta chains from one sample sequenced in a study of shared clonotypes between healthy human individuals (dated by TCRdb to about 2020). The library was generated by the immunoSEQ multiplex PCR assay. In its TCRdb copy, this immuneACCESS table keeps in-frame sequences only and misses some clones. Where compared with another copy, unresolved V genes explain less than half of these, and the others have no known cause. The sample has under 600,000 clones on record, almost 97% of them singletons. Jointly, the top ten make up about 0.057% of the sample. The source material was naive CD4+ T cells sorted from blood. Sample cell subset or site, as interpreted from the label and publication: CD45RA+ positively selected. All receptors derive from a woman aged 30 to 39 in good health.

The V gene is TRBV7-8, the J gene TRBJ2-5, with D possibly being TRBD2 (7 bases). The CDR3 consists of 16 residues. The V and J ends lost 1 base and 9 bases respectively, with 21 bases between them. Germline lookup yields CDR1 SGHVS and CDR2 FQNEAQ. CDR3 in amino acids: CASSLGGAGARRAQYF. CDR3 sequence (DNA): TGTGCCAGCAGCTTAGGGGGGGCGGGAGCGCGACGGGCCCAGTACTTC.

Remarks on this clone: Within the sample, other DNA sequences also encode this same CDR3. The chain combines TRBV5-1 with TRBJ1-1; TRBD1 agrees at 7 bases. The CDR3 loop spans 14 amino acids. Germline loops: CDR1 SGHRS, CDR2 YFSETQ. The J segment lost 0 bases and the V segment lost 1 base, leaving 0 bases of the junction unmatched. The CDR3 reads CASSLQGVNTEAFF. In nucleotides, the CDR3 is TGCGCCAGCAGCTTGCAGGGGGTGAACACTGAAGCTTTCTTT.

The chain has TRBV5-4 and TRBJ2-1, with TRBD1 matching 11 bases. The ends lost 4 bases at V and 5 bases at J; junction bases unmatched: 17. This CDR3 is 19 amino acids long. Per germline, CDR1 SGHNT and CDR2 YYREEE (reference sequence). The CDR3 sequence is CASSPGQGAFLAGNNEQFF. CDR3 in DNA: TGTGCCAGCAGCCCAGGACAGGGGGCTTTTCTAGCGGGAAACAATGAGCAGTTCTTC.

This chain joins TRBV7-8 and TRBJ1-1, with D possibly TRBD1 on 6 matching bases. Deletions cut 5 bases from V and 3 bases from J, with 13 bases between. Germline values: CDR1 SGHVS, CDR2 FQNEAQ. The CDR3 spans 14 residues. CDR3 nucleotide sequence: TGTGCCAGCAGCGCCGACAGGTCTTACACTGAAGCTTTCTTT. Translation: CASSADRSYTEAFF.

This clone has only one observation. The chain is built from TRBV19 and TRBJ2-7; 9 nucleotides match TRBD2. Germline CDR1 is LNHDA and CDR2 is SQIVND (reference sequence). The CDR3 is made up of 15 amino acids. The V gene end was trimmed by 10 bases and the J gene end by 3 bases; junction bases not matched to a gene: 13. CDR3 sequence reads: CATTRQLAGFYEQYF. In nucleotides, the CDR3 is TGTGCCACTACCCGTCAACTAGCGGGTTTCTACGAGCAGTACTTC.

V usage is TRBV5-1 and J usage is TRBJ1-1; 9 nucleotides align to TRBD1. Germline assignment: CDR1 SGHRS and CDR2 YFSETQ. Trimming removed 4 bases from V and 3 bases from J; junction bases left unmatched: 7. The CDR3 runs to 15 residues. In DNA, the CDR3 is TGCGCCAGCAGCGCTGGACAGGGGCGTTACACTGAAGCTTTCTTT. Amino acids: CASSAGQGRYTEAFF.

Note on this clone: This sample includes further DNA sequences coding for the same CDR3. This chain links TRBV28 with TRBJ1-6; D uncertain. The V end lost 1 base, the J end lost 10 bases, and 11 bases lay between the germline ends. CDR3 length equals 14 residues. The germline CDR1 and CDR2 sequences are MDHEN and SYDVKM. For the CDR3, the DNA is TGTGCCAGCAGTTTATCAGTTGGTCACTCACCCCTCCACTTT. The encoded protein is CASSLSVGHSPLHF.

The chain uses TRBV25-1 and TRBJ2-3, with D tentatively TRBD2 (6 bases). The V and J ends lost 0 bases and 1 base respectively, with 14 bases between them. This CDR3 has 17 residues. Looked up from germline, CDR1 is MGHDK and CDR2 is SYGVNS. The CDR3 sequence: CASSEYIRRGGTDTQYF. DNA for the CDR3: TGTGCCAGCAGTGAATATATTCGGCGGGGTGGCACAGATACGCAGTATTTT.

This chain links TRBV19 with TRBJ2-1; D may be TRBD1 or TRBD2 (5 bases each). Deletions cut 9 bases from V and 5 bases from J, with 17 bases between. Germline V lookup: CDR1 LNHDA, CDR2 SQIVND (reference sequence). This CDR3 is 14 amino acids long. The CDR3 sequence: CASNIVGVHNEQFF. Here the CDR3 DNA reads TGTGCCAGCAACATTGTGGGGGTCCACAATGAGCAGTTCTTC.

This clone was recorded once. The V gene is TRBV23-1, the J gene TRBJ2-1, with 7 nucleotides matching TRBD1. TRBV23-1 belongs to the ORF category, with a function that is uncertain. The CDR3 totals 15 residues. After removal of 6 bases from V and 0 bases from J, the junction contained 5 bases not matched to a gene. The CDR3 sequence: CASSRDSHSYNEQFF. The CDR3 coding sequence is TGCGCCAGCAGCCGGGACAGTCACTCCTACAATGAGCAGTTCTTC.

The table lists this clone with a count of one. This chain connects TRBV5-1 to TRBJ2-1; the D gene is possibly TRBD2 (5 bases). The CDR3 has 17 amino acids. V gave up 0 bases and J gave up 0 bases, with 13 bases separating them. The germline CDR1 and CDR2 sequences are SGHRS and YFSETQ. Written as DNA, the CDR3 is TGCGCCAGCAGCTTGGGGGTAGCGCCTCTCTCCTACAATGAGCAGTTCTTC. This encodes CASSLGVAPLSYNEQFF. The variable domain in full, with the rest retrieved from reference TRBV5-1 and TRBJ2-1, is KAGVTQTPRYLIKTRGQQVTLSCSPISGHRSVSWYQQTPGQGLQFLFEYFSETQRNKGNFPGRFSGRQFSNSRSEMNVSTLELGDSALYLCASSLGVAPLSYNEQFFGPGTRLTVL.

The chain recombines TRBV28 with TRBJ2-3; 10 bases align to TRBD2. V lost 5 bases to trimming and J lost 4 bases; unmatched junction nucleotides: 12. Germline V gene lookup returns CDR1 MDHEN and CDR2 SYDVKM. The CDR3 loop spans 17 amino acids. The chain's CDR3 is CASSDDGTSDFPDTQYF. The CDR3 DNA reads TGTGCCAGCAGTGACGATGGGACTAGCGACTTCCCAGATACGCAGTATTTT.

The chain joins TRBV7-8 to TRBJ2-1; the match to TRBD2 covers 9 bases. The CDR3 totals 17 residues. V trimming: 4 bases; J trimming: 7 bases; junction bases outside the gene matches: 14. CDR1 and CDR2 (germline): SGHVS, FQNEAQ. The CDR3 loop is CASSSPLAGERRNEQFF. The CDR3 nucleotides read TGTGCCAGCAGCTCGCCGTTAGCGGGAGAAAGGAGGAATGAGCAGTTCTTC. The full variable domain, completed using reference TRBV7-8 and TRBJ2-1, is GAGVSQSPRYKVAKRGQDVALRCDPISGHVSLFWYQQALGQGPEFLTYFQNEAQLDKSGLPSDRFFAERPEGSVSTLKIQRTQQEDSAVYLCASSSPLAGERRNEQFFGPGTRLTVL.

This chain connects TRBV2 to TRBJ2-5; 9 bases fit TRBD2. Per the germline V gene, CDR1 is SNHLY and CDR2 is FYNNEI. The CDR3 is made up of 18 amino acids. The V and J ends lost 4 bases and 5 bases, in that order; junction bases with no gene match: 17. In DNA form, the CDR3 reads TGTGCCAGCAGTGCAGGGGCCCGGGTAGCGGGAGAAGATGAGACCCAGTACTTC. As protein: CASSAGARVAGEDETQYF. The entire variable domain, with the rest obtained from reference TRBV2 and TRBJ2-5, is as follows: EPEVTQTPSHQVTQMGQEVILRCVPISNHLYFYWYRQILGQKVEFLVSFYNNEISEKSEIFDDQFSVERPDGSNFTLKIRSTKLEDSAMYFCASSAGARVAGEDETQYFGPGTRLLVL.

This clone was seen only once. The chain carries TRBV5-4 and TRBJ2-7; 13 bases match TRBD2. The ends lost 4 bases at V and 6 bases at J; junction bases unmatched: 7. Germline values: CDR1 SGHNT, CDR2 YYREEE (reference sequence). The CDR3 consists of 15 residues. The CDR3 spells CASSPLAGGPAEQYF. The CDR3 DNA reads as TGTGCCAGCAGCCCACTAGCGGGAGGGCCAGCCGAGCAGTACTTC.

V and J are TRBV4-1 and TRBJ2-1, with 8 bases identical to TRBD2. Germline CDR1 MGHRA, CDR2 YSYEKL. The CDR3 runs 17 residues. The trim removed 2 bases at V and 4 bases at J, leaving 10 bases unmatched. CDR3 DNA: TGCGCCAGCAGCCAACTATTAGCGGGAACCTCTTACAATGAGCAGTTCTTC. This codes for CASSQLLAGTSYNEQFF.

This sequence joins TRBV10-3 and TRBJ2-3, with D unresolved. V was pared by 7 bases and J by 2 bases, with 10 bases between. This CDR3 has 13 residues. Per the germline V gene, CDR1 is ENHRY and CDR2 is SYGVKD. The CDR3 bases are TGTGCCATCACAAAGGTCCCCACAGATACGCAGTATTTT. Its translation is CAITKVPTDTQYF.

The chain is built from TRBV28 and TRBJ2-7; 7 bases match TRBD2. This CDR3 has 14 amino acids. In germline, CDR1 is MDHEN, CDR2 SYDVKM. With 5 bases clipped from V and 6 bases from J, the junction kept 10 bases outside the gene matches. The CDR3: CASSTAGARCEQYF. CDR3 nucleotides: TGTGCCAGCAGTACGGCGGGAGCTCGGTGCGAGCAGTACTTC.

The chain links TRBV5-1 to TRBJ1-2; D is uncertain. CDR1 SGHRS and CDR2 YFSETQ come from the germline V gene. The length of the CDR3 is 13 residues. Deletions cut 3 bases from V and 7 bases from J, with 13 bases between. Here the CDR3 DNA reads TGCGCCAGCAGCTCTAACACCGACGGTGGCTACACCTTC. Its translation: CASSSNTDGGYTF.

The chain employs TRBV7-9 and TRBJ1-4; D is unresolved. V was cut by 5 bases and J by 0 bases, with 7 bases left in between. The CDR3 totals 14 residues. Germline V CDR1 and CDR2: SEHNR, FQNEAQ (reference sequence). CDR3 nucleotide sequence: TGTGCCAGCAGCCGAGCAGCAACTAATGAAAAACTGTTTTTT. Translated, it gives CASSRAATNEKLFF.

The rearrangement joins TRBV9 to TRBJ2-3; 7 bases align to TRBD2. This CDR3 has 15 amino acids. V lost 0 bases and J lost 3; bases outside the gene matches: 4. The germline V gene encodes CDR1 SGDLS and CDR2 YYNGEE. CDR3 nucleotides: TGTGCCAGCAGCGTAGGGGCGGGAGCAACAGATACGCAGTATTTT. Translated, it gives CASSVGAGATDTQYF.

The V gene is TRBV4-1, the J gene TRBJ2-7; 11 nucleotides align to TRBD2. The CDR3 extends over 15 amino acids. With V trimmed by 2 bases and J by 2 bases, 2 bases remained unmatched. Germline CDR1 and CDR2: MGHRA and YSYEKL. CDR3 sequence: CASSQSSGRTYEQYF. CDR3 nucleotides: TGCGCCAGCAGCCAATCTAGCGGGAGGACCTACGAGCAGTACTTC.

V usage is TRBV5-1 and J usage is TRBJ2-7, with 10 bases that match TRBD2. Germline CDR1 reads SGHRS; CDR2 reads YFSETQ. CDR3 length: 15 residues. Trimming took 5 bases from V and 1 from J; bases not matched to a gene: 6. CDR3 sequence reads: CASRLTSGPSYEQYF. The CDR3 nucleotides are TGCGCCAGCAGACTGACTAGCGGGCCGTCCTACGAGCAGTACTTC. Using reference TRBV5-1 and TRBJ2-7 for the parts outside the CDR3, the full variable domain is KAGVTQTPRYLIKTRGQQVTLSCSPISGHRSVSWYQQTPGQGLQFLFEYFSETQRNKGNFPGRFSGRQFSNSRSEMNVSTLELGDSALYLCASRLTSGPSYEQYFGPGTRLTVT.

The chain joins TRBV28 to TRBJ2-1; TRBD2 is a possible D gene (7 bases). From germline, CDR1 is MDHEN and CDR2 SYDVKM. This CDR3 spans 16 amino acids. Between the trimmed V and J ends, which lost 2 bases and 2 bases, there was a span of 13 bases. The CDR3 DNA follows: TGTGCCAGCAGTTTAAATGAGGGGGGGACCTACAATGAGCAGTTCTTC. It specifies CASSLNEGGTYNEQFF.

The chain is built from TRBV10-1 and TRBJ2-1, with TRBD1 matching 7 bases. The trim removed 10 bases at V and 4 bases at J, leaving 7 bases unmatched. The CDR3 runs 13 residues. Per the germline V gene, CDR1 is WNHNN and CDR2 is SYGVQD (reference sequence). Here the CDR3 DNA reads TGCGCCACCAGACAGGGACCATACAATGAGCAGTTCTTC. Translating it yields CATRQGPYNEQFF.

The chain employs TRBV30 and TRBJ2-7; D possibly corresponds to TRBD2 (7 bases). The CDR3 contains 14 residues. Germline CDR1 is GTSNPN and CDR2 is SVGIG (reference sequence). Trimming left V 0 bases short and J 4 bases short, with 13 bases between. The CDR3 sequence is CAWSVGGGEYEQYF. Here the CDR3 DNA reads TGTGCCTGGAGTGTAGGGGGGGGCGAATACGAGCAGTACTTC.

The genes are TRBV2 and TRBJ1-4; 8 nucleotides match TRBD1. V lost 6 bases and J lost 7; bases outside the gene matches: 10. Germline V gives CDR1 SNHLY, CDR2 FYNNEI. The CDR3 spans 15 residues. As DNA, the CDR3 is TGTGCCAGCAGGCCCCAGGGGGCTCGGGGTGAAAAACTGTTTTTT. Its translation is CASRPQGARGEKLFF.

The chain employs TRBV21-1 and TRBJ1-5; TRBD1 is the table's D call and was not checked against the DNA. TRBV21-1 is given as a pseudogene. This CDR3 has 15 residues. CDR3 protein: CASRPGQGGIQPQHF. The CDR3, as DNA: TGTGCCAGCAGACCGGGACAGGGGGGGATTCAGCCCCAGCATTTT.

The chain is built from TRBV2 and TRBJ2-3; D might be TRBD1 or TRBD2, each matching 5 bases. The ends were cut back, 6 bases at V and 9 bases at J, with 16 bases in the middle. This CDR3 has 13 amino acids. Per germline, CDR1 SNHLY and CDR2 FYNNEI. In DNA, the CDR3 is TGTGCCAGCAGGGACGGGGCCACTGGCACGCAGTATTTT. Its translation: CASRDGATGTQYF.